Below, one TCR beta chain is given with its context. MiXCR, run by TCRdb on the 5' RACE reads, gives a single entry per CDR3 protein. This sample has around 130,000 distinct CDR3 sequences; 16% occur once, and the top ten carry more than 11%. The data were taken from a study of T-cell memory formation after mild COVID-19. V shed 2 bases, J shed 3 bases, and the junction held 6 bases outside the gene matches. From germline, CDR1 is SGHRS and CDR2 YFSETQ. CDR3 length: 15 residues. The sequence derives from an adult woman who had mild COVID-19 (a few samples of this study predate the infection). Cell type and time point are not known. The chain couples TRBV5-1 to TRBJ2-7; 9 nucleotides line up with TRBD2. The sample comprised PBMCs or a T cell subset sorted from them (not recorded which). CDR3 DNA: TGCGCCAGCAGCTTCGTTAGCGGGGGAGACTACGAGCAGTACTTC. It encodes CASSFVSGGDYEQYF.